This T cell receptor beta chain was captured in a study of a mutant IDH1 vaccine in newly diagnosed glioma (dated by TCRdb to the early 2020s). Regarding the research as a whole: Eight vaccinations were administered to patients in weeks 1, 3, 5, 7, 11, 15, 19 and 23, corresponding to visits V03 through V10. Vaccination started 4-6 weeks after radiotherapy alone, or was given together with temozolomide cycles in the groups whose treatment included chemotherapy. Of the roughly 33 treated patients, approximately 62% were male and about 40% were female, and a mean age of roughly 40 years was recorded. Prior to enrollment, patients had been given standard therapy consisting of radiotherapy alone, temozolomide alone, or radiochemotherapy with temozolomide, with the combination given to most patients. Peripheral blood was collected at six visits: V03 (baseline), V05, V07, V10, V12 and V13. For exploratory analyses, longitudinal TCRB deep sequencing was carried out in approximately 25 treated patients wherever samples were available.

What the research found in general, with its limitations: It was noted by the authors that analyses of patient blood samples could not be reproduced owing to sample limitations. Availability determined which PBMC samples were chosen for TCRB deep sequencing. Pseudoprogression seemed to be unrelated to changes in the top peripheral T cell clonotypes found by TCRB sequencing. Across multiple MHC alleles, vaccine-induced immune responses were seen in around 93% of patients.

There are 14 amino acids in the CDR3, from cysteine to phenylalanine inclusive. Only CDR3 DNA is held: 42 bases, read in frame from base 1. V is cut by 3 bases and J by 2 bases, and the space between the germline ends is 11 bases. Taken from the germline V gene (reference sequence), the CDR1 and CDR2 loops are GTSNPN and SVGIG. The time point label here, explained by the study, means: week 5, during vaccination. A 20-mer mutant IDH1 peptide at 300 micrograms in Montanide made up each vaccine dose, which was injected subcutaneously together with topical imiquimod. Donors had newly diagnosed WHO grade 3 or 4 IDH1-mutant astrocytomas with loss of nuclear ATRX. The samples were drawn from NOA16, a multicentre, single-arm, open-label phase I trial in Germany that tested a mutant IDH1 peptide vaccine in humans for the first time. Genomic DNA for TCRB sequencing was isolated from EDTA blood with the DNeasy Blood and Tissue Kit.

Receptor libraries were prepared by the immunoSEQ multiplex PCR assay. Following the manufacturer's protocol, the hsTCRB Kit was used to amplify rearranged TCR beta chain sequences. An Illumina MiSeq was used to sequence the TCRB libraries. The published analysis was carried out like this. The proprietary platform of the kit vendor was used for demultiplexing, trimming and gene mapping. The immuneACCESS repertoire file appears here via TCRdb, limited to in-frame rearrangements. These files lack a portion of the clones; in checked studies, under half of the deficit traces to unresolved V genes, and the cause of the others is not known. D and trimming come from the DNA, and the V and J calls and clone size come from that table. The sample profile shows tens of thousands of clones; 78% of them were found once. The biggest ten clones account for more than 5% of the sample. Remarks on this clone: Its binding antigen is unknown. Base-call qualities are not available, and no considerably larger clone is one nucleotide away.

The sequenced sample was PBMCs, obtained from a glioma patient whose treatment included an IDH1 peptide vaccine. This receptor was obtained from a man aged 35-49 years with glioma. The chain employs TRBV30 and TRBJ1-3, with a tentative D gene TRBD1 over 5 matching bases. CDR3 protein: CAWRGREAGNTIYF. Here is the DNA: TGTGCCTGGAGAGGCAGGGAGGCTGGAAACACCATATATTTT.